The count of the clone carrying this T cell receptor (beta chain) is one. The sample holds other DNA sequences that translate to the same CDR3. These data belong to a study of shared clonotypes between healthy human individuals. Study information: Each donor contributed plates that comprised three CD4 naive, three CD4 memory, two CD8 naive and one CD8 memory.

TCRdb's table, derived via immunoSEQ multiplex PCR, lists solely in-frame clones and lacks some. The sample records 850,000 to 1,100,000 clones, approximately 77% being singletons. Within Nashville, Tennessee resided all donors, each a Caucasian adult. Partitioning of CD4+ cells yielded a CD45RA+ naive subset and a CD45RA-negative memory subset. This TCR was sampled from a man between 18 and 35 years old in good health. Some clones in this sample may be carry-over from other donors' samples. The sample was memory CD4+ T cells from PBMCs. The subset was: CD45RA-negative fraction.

CDR3 DNA: TGTGCCTCCCATGGAACCTACGAGCAGTACTTC. Translated, it gives CASHGTYEQYF. The V and J genes are TRBV28 and TRBJ2-7, with D unclear. This CDR3 spans 11 amino acids. Per germline, CDR1 MDHEN and CDR2 SYDVKM. Trimming shortened V by 11 bases and J by 2 bases, and 10 bases separated the two germline ends.